The 7 T cell receptor beta chains reported below all come from one sample, sequenced in a study of Tregs in tolerant kidney transplant recipients. The nonmyeloablative bone marrow transplants came from related graft donors, with transient mixed chimerism. The table came from immunoSEQ multiplex PCR; TCRdb's copy has only in-frame clones and leaves some out. This sample yields about 64,000 clones, of which around 87% are seen a single time; 3.5% to 4% belongs to the top ten. Sequenced material: CD4+ T cells from blood (PBMCs), taken 6 months after the transplant. These receptors originate from a human patient who received a combined kidney and bone marrow transplant. A share of the T cells may be of graft donor origin.

The chain employs TRBV18 and TRBJ2-4; maybe TRBD2 (6 bases). Germline V gives CDR1 KGHSH, CDR2 LQKENI. This CDR3 is 16 amino acids long. V was clipped by 2 bases and J by 1 base, with 12 bases between them. The CDR3 region has the DNA TGTGCCAGCTCACCATTCGGAGGGAGGGCCAAAAACATTCAGTACTTC. It codes for CASSPFGGRAKNIQYF.

The gene calls are TRBV7-9 and TRBJ1-2, with TRBD1 matching 7 bases. CDR1 and CDR2 from the germline V gene are SEHNR and FQNEAQ (reference sequence). The V segment lost 1 base and the J segment 4 bases; nucleotides outside the gene matches: 6. This CDR3 has 15 amino acids. The CDR3 reads CASSLDQTGTYGYTF. CDR3 bases: TGTGCCAGCAGCTTAGACCAGACAGGGACCTATGGCTACACCTTC. The variable domain in full, with the rest retrieved from reference TRBV7-9 and TRBJ1-2, is DTGVSQNPRHKITKRGQNVTFRCDPISEHNRLYWYRQTLGQGPEFLTYFQNEAQLEKSRLLSDRFSAERPKGSFSTLEIQRTEQGDSAMYLCASSLDQTGTYGYTFGSGTRLTVV.

This chain connects TRBV2 to TRBJ2-6; no reliable D call. Trimming removed 4 bases at V and 1 base at J, with 8 bases between. The germline CDR1 and CDR2 sequences are SNHLY and FYNNEI. CDR3 size: 15 residues. The CDR3 sequence is CASSGGWSGANVLTF. The CDR3 DNA is TGTGCCAGCAGTGGCGGTTGGTCTGGGGCCAACGTCCTGACTTTC.

The CDR3 DNA is TGTGCCTGGAGTGTAGATAGTAAGAACACTGAAGCTTTCTTT. Translation: CAWSVDSKNTEAFF. The chain is built from TRBV30 and TRBJ1-1; D not resolved. There are 14 residues in the CDR3. Germline CDR1 reads GTSNPN; CDR2 reads SVGIG (reference sequence). Deletions cut 0 bases from V and 1 base from J, with 9 bases between.

This clone has a handful of counts. This clone may be a read error of a much larger clone one base away. V is TRBV11-3 and J is TRBJ2-5, with 9 bases matching TRBD1. The DNA end is a closer match to TRBJ2-7, so the J assignment may be wrong. The CDR3 has 14 amino acids. Germline CDR1 reads SGHNT; CDR2 reads YENEEA. The CDR3 region has the DNA TGTGCCAGCAGCTCCGGGACAGGGCAGTACGAGCAGTACTTC. Translated, it gives CASSSGTGQYEQYF.

This chain uses TRBV5-1 with TRBJ1-4; TRBD1 matches at 8 bases. V dropped 4 bases and J dropped 8; count of bases not matched to a gene: 7. Germline assignment: CDR1 SGHRS and CDR2 YFSETQ. CDR3 length: 14 residues. CDR3 nucleotide sequence: TGCGCCAGCAGCGCGGGACAGGTGGGGGAAAAACTGTTTTTT. Protein: CASSAGQVGEKLFF.

The chain links TRBV5-4 to TRBJ1-6, with a tentative D call TRBD1 (6 bases). The V and J ends lost 5 bases and 8 bases respectively, with 14 bases between them. The CDR3 sequence is 14 residues long. Germline CDR1 reads SGHNT; CDR2 reads YYREEE (reference sequence). The CDR3 protein is CASSVDSVHSPLHF. The DNA for the CDR3 is TGTGCCAGCAGTGTGGACAGCGTGCATTCACCCCTCCACTTT.